The 8 T cell receptor beta chains below all came from one sample that was sequenced in a study of long-term antiretroviral therapy in people with HIV (dated by TCRdb to between 2021 and 2024). The immunoSEQ hsTCRB v3.0 assay was used at survey level resolution to sequence the TRB variable region. Entries here come from immuneACCESS through TCRdb and include only in-frame sequences with V and J called. Some clones fail to appear in such tables; in the studies checked, an unresolved V gene covers under half of the shortfall, and the cause of the remainder is unknown. In all, the sample holds more than 25,000 clones, and roughly 93% of those were seen once. Approximately 6.8% of the sample goes to the ten largest clones. The specimen comprised unsorted PBMCs, sampled almost 6.6 years after starting antiretroviral therapy. These receptors all stem from a woman aged 40 to 49 with HIV.

The gene calls are TRBV19 and TRBJ1-1; D uncertain. Germline loops: CDR1 LNHDA, CDR2 SQIVND (reference sequence). This CDR3 has 13 residues. Trimming stripped 3 bases from V and 1 base from J, with 6 bases between. The DNA for the CDR3 is TGTGCCAGTAGTATGAGGAGGAACACTGAAGCTTTCTTT. It encodes CASSMRRNTEAFF.

This chain joins TRBV6-5 and TRBJ1-5; 7 nucleotides line up with TRBD1. The CDR3 contains 15 residues. V gave up 4 bases and J gave up 4 bases; unmatched junction bases: 7. Per the germline V gene, CDR1 is MNHEY and CDR2 is SVGAGI. CDR3 in DNA: TGTGCCAGCAGTTTGGAAGGGGGCGAAAATCAGCCCCAGCATTTT. It specifies CASSLEGGENQPQHF.

CDR3 protein: CASSPPAPQETQYF. In DNA, the CDR3 is TGTGCCAGCTCACCACCAGCGCCTCAAGAGACCCAGTACTTC. This chain links TRBV18 with TRBJ2-5; D gene uncertain. V was pared by 0 bases and J by 2 bases, with 7 bases between. The germline V gene encodes CDR1 KGHSH and CDR2 LQKENI. The CDR3 is 14 amino acids.

In this sample, this clone turned up once. The rearrangement links TRBV6-5 to TRBJ2-7, with D tentatively TRBD1 (6 bases). Trimming stripped 10 bases from V and 0 bases from J, with 13 bases between. The CDR3 runs 13 residues. CDR1 and CDR2 from the germline V gene are MNHEY and SVGAGI. CDR3 sequence: CATSRDTSYEQYF. The CDR3, as DNA: TGTGCCACCTCTAGGGACACCTCCTACGAGCAGTACTTC.

The chain's CDR3 is CASSLIEPRSPLHF. Here the CDR3 DNA reads TGTGCCAGCAGCTTAATTGAACCAAGATCACCCCTCCACTTT. The chain recombines TRBV5-4 with TRBJ1-6; unclear D gene. Germline lookup yields CDR1 SGHNT and CDR2 YYREEE (reference sequence). V lost 2 bases, J lost 10 bases, and 13 bases lay in between. The CDR3 is 14 amino acids.

This chain connects TRBV19 to TRBJ1-1, with D uncertain. CDR1 and CDR2 (germline): LNHDA, SQIVND (reference sequence). This CDR3 spans 15 amino acids. Trimming pared 4 bases from V and 0 bases from J, leaving 12 bases between. The CDR3 nucleotides are TGTGCCAGTAGTACCTCCAGAGGGATGAACACTGAAGCTTTCTTT. It yields the protein CASSTSRGMNTEAFF.

This clone was observed a single time. The V call is TRBV5-8, the J call TRBJ1-5; D remains unclear. The V gene's germline CDR1 is SGHTS and CDR2 YDEGEE. The CDR3 is 14 residues long. V was trimmed by 2 bases and J by 1 base, leaving 7 bases between them. The CDR3 loop reads CASSFGESNQPQHF. CDR3 DNA: TGTGCCAGCAGCTTCGGGGAAAGCAATCAGCCCCAGCATTTT.

CDR3 protein: CASSEAADTQYF. The CDR3 DNA sequence: TGTGCCAGCAGTGAAGCTGCAGATACGCAGTATTTT. The chain couples TRBV2 to TRBJ2-3, with D unclear. CDR3 length: 12 amino acids. The V and J ends lost 0 bases and 4 bases respectively, with 2 bases between them. Germline CDR1 reads SNHLY; CDR2 reads FYNNEI.